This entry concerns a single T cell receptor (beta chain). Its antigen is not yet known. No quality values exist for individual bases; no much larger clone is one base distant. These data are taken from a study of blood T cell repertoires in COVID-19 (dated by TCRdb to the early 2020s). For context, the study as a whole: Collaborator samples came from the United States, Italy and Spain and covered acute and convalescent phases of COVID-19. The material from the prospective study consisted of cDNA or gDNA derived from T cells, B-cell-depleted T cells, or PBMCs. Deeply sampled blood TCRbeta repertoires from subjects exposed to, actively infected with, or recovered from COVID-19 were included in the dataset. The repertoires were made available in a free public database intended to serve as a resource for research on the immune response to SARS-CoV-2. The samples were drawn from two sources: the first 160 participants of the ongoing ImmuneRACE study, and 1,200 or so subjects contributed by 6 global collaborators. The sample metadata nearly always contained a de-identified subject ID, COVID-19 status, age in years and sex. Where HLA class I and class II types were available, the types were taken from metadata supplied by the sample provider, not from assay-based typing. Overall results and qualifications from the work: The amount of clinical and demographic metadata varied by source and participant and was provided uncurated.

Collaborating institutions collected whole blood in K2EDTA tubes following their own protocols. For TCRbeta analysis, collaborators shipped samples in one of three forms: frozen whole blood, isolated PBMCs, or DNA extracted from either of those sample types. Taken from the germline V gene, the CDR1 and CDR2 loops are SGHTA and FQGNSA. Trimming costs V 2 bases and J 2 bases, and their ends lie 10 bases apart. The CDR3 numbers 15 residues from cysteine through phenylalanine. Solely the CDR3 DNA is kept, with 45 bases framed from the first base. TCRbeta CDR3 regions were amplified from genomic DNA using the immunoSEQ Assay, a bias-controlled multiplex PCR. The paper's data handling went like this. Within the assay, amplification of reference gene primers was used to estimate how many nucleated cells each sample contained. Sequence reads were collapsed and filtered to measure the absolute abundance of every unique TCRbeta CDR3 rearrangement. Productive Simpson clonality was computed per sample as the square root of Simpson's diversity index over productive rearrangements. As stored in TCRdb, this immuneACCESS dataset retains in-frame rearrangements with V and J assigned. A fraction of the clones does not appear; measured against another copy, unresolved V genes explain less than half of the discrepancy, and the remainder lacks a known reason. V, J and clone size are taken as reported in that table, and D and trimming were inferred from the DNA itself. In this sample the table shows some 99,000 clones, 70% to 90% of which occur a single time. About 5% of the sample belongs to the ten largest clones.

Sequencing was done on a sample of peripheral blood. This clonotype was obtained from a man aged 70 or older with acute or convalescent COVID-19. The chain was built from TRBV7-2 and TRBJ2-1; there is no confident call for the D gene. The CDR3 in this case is CASSLNPSAYNEQFF. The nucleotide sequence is TGTGCCAGCAGCTTAAACCCCTCGGCCTACAATGAGCAGTTCTTC.